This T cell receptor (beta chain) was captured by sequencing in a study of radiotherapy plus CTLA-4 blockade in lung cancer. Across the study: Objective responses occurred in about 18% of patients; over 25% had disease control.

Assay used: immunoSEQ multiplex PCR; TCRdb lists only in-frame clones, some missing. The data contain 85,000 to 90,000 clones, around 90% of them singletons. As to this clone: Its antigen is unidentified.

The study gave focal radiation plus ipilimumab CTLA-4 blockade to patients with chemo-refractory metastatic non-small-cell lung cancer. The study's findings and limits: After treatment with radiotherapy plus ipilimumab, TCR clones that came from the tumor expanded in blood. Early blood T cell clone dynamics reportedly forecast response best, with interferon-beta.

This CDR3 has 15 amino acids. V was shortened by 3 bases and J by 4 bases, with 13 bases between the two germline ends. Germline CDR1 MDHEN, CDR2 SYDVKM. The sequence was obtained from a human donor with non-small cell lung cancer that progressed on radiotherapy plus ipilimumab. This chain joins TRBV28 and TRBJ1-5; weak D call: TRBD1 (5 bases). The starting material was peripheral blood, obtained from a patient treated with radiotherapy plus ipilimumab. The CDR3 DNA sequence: TGTGCCAGCAGTTTGGGGACTCCGGGAAATCAGCCCCAGCATTTT. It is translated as CASSLGTPGNQPQHF. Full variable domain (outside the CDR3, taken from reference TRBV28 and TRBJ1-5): DVKVTQSSRYLVKRTGEKVFLECVQDMDHENMFWYRQDPGLGLRLIYFSYDVKMKEKGDIPEGYSVSREKKERFSLILESASTNQTSMYLCASSLGTPGNQPQHFGDGTRLSIL.